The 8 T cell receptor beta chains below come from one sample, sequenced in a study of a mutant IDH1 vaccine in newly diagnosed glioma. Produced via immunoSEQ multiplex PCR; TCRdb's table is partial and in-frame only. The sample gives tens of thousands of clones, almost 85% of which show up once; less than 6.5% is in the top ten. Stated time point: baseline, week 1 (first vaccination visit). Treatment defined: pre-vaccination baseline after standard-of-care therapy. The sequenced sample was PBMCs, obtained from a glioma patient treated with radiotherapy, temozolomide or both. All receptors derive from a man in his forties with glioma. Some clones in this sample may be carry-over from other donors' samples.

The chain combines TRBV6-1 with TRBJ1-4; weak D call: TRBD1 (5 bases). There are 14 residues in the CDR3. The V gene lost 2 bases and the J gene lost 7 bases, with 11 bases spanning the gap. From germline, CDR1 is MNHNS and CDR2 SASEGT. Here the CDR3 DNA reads TGTGCCAGCAGTGAATGGGGGGAGGGTGAAAAACTGTTTTTT. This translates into CASSEWGEGEKLFF.

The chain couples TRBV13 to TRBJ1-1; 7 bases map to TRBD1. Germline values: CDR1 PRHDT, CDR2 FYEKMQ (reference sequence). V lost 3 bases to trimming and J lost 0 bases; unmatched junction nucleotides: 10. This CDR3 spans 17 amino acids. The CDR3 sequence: CASSFTIHRGLNTEAFF. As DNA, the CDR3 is TGTGCCAGCAGCTTTACCATTCACAGGGGCCTGAACACTGAAGCTTTCTTT.

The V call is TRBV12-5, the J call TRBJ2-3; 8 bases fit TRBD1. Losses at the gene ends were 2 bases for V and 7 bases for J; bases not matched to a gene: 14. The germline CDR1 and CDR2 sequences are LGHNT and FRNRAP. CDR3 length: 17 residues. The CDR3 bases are TGTGCTAGTGGTTTGCCCACCGGGACAGGCTTACGTAATACGCAGTATTTT. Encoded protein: CASGLPTGTGLRNTQYF.

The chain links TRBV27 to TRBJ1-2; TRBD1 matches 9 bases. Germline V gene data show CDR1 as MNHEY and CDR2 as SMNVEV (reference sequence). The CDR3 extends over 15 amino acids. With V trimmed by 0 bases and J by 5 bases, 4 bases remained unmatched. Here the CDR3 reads CASSLSQTGGYGYTF. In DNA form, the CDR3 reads TGTGCCAGCAGTTTATCCCAGACAGGGGGGTATGGCTACACCTTC.

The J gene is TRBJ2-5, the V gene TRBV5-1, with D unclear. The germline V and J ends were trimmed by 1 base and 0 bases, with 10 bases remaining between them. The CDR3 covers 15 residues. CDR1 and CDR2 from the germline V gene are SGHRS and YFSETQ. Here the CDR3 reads CASSLQGTDQETQYF. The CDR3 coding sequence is TGCGCCAGCAGCTTGCAAGGCACGGACCAAGAGACCCAGTACTTC.

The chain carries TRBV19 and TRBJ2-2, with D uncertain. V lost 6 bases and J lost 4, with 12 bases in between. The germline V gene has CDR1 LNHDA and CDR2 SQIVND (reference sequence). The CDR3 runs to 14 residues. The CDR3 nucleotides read TGTGCCAGTAGGCGACTCGACCTCACCGGGGAGCTGTTTTTT. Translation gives CASRRLDLTGELFF.

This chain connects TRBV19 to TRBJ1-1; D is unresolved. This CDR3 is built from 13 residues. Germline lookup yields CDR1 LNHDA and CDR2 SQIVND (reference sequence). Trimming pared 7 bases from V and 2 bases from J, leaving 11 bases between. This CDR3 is CASTPWGNTEAFF. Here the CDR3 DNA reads TGTGCCAGTACTCCGTGGGGTAACACTGAAGCTTTCTTT.

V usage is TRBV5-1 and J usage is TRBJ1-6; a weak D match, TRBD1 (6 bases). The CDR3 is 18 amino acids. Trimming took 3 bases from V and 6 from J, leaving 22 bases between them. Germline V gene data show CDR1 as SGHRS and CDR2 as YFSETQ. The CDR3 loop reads CASSSGNPNRVFNSPLHF. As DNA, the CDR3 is TGCGCCAGCAGCTCCGGCAACCCCAACAGGGTTTTTAATTCACCCCTCCACTTT.